This TCR beta chain comes out of a study of sequential checkpoint blockade in melanoma. Study context: Each arm's sequence ended with maintenance nivolumab.

Sequenced by immunoSEQ multiplex PCR; TCRdb stores in-frame clones only, minus some. Of approximately 23,000 clones listed, roughly 80% are singletons. Germline V gives CDR1 MDHEN, CDR2 SYDVKM. The CDR3 is made up of 15 amino acids. V gave up 6 bases and J gave up 3 bases, with 15 bases separating them. As to treatment: randomized to nivolumab then ipilimumab (arm A) or the reverse (arm B). PBMC sorting kept live CD3+CD8+ cells without CD19 or CD56. The rearrangement joins TRBV28 to TRBJ1-5, with a weak D call TRBD1 (5 bases). The TCR was taken from a human donor with melanoma. The sequencing here drew on CD8+ T cells sorted from blood (inferred from file names), taken from a patient given nivolumab and ipilimumab in sequence. CDR3 in DNA: TGTGCCAGCAGCCCACCCGACAGACCCAATCAGCCCCAGCATTTT. Translation: CASSPPDRPNQPQHF.